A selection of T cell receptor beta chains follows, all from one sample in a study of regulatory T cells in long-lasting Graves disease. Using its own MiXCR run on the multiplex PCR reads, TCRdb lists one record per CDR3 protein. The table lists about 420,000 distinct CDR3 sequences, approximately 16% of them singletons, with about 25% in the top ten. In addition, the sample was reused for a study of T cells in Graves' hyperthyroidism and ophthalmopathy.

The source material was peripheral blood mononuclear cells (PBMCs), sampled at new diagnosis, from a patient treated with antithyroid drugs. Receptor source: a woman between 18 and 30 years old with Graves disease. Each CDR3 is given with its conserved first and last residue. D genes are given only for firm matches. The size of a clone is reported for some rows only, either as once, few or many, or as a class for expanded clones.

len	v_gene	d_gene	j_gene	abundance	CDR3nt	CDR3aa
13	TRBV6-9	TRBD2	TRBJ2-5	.	TGTGCCAGCAGTTTCACTAGCGTAGAGACCCAGTACTTC	CASSFTSVETQYF
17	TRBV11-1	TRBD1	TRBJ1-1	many	TGTGCCAGCAGCTTAAGGCAGGGACAGGGGGCTCACACTGAAGCTTTCTTT	CASSLRQGQGAHTEAFF
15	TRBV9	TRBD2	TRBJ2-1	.	TGTGCCAGCAGCGTAGGGCTAGCGGTCCTCGGTGAGCAGTTCTTC	CASSVGLAVLGEQFF
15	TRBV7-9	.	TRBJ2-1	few	TGTGCCAGCAGCTTTCCGGGAGTAGGCTACAATGAGCAGTTCTTC	CASSFPGVGYNEQFF
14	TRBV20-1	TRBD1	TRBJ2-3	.	TGCAGTGCCCAATCGACAGGGAAGACAGATACGCAGTATTTT	CSAQSTGKTDTQYF
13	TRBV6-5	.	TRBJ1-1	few	TGTGCCAGCAGTTTTTACCGGGGGGTTGAAGCTTTCTTT	CASSFYRGVEAFF
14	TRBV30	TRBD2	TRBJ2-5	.	TGTGCCTGGAGTGTGGGGGGGTACCAAGAGACCCAGTACTTC	CAWSVGGYQETQYF
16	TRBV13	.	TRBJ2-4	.	TGTGCCAGCAGCTTAGGTAGCCTCCTAGCCAAAAACATTCAGTACTTC	CASSLGSLLAKNIQYF
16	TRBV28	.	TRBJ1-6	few	TGTGCCAGCAGCCTAGGGGGGGGTTCTTGGAATTCACCCCTCCACTTT	CASSLGGGSWNSPLHF
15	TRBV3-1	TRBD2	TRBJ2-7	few	TGTGCCAGCAGCCAAGCTCTAGCGGGGGCCTACGAGCAGTACTTC	CASSQALAGAYEQYF
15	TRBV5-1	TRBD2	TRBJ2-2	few	TGCGCCAGCAGCTTAGCGGGAAAAAACACCGGGGAGCTGTTTTTT	CASSLAGKNTGELFF
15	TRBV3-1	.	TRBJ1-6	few	TGTGCCAGCAGCCGAGAAGGGACACCGGACTCACCCCTCCACTTT	CASSREGTPDSPLHF
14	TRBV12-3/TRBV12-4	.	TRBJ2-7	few	TGTGCCAGCAGATCCGAAAAAGACTACTACGAGCAGTACTTC	CASRSEKDYYEQYF
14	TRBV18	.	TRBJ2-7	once	TGTGCCAGCTCACTGGACTCGAACTCCTACGAGCAGTACTTC	CASSLDSNSYEQYF
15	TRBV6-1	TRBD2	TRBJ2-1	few	TGTGCCAGCAGTCACGGGACTAGGTCCTACAATGAGCAGTTCTTC	CASSHGTRSYNEQFF
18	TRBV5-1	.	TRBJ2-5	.	TGCGCCAGCAGCCCTCATGGGAACGAGGGGAACGTTCGGGAGACCCAGTACTTC	CASSPHGNEGNVRETQYF
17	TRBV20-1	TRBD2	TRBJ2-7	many	TGCAGTGCTAGAGATCTCGCGGCTAGCGGGACGCCCTACGAGCAGTACTTC	CSARDLAASGTPYEQYF
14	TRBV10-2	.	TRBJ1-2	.	TGCGCCAGCAGTGATCCAGTCGCTAACTATGGCTACACCTTC	CASSDPVANYGYTF
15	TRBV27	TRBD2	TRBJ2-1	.	TGTGCCAGCAGTTGGGCTAGCGGGGGCTTCGATGAGCAGTTCTTC	CASSWASGGFDEQFF
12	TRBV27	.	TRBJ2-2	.	TGTGCCAGCAGGTCGAGGGGCGGGGAGCTGTTTTTT	CASRSRGGELFF
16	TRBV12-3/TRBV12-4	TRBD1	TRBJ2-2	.	TGTGCCAGCAGCTCCCGGACAGGGAAGAACGCCGGGGAGCTGTTTTTT	CASSSRTGKNAGELFF
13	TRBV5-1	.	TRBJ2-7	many	TGCGCCAGCAGCTTGGACGTCCGACTGGAGCAGTACTTC	CASSLDVRLEQYF
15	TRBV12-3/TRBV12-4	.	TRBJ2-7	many	TGTGCCAGCAGTTCGGAATTAGACTTTGGGATCGAGCAGTACTTC	CASSSELDFGIEQYF
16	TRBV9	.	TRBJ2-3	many	TGTGCCAGCAGCCCAGACCTCTACGGTGGGGCAGATACGCAGTATTTT	CASSPDLYGGADTQYF
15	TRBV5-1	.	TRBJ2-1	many	TGCGCCAGCAGCTACCGGGACATTTCCTACAATGAGCAGTTCTTC	CASSYRDISYNEQFF
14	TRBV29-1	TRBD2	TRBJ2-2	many	TGCAGCGTACGACTAGCGACGAACACCGGGGAGCTGTTTTTT	CSVRLATNTGELFF